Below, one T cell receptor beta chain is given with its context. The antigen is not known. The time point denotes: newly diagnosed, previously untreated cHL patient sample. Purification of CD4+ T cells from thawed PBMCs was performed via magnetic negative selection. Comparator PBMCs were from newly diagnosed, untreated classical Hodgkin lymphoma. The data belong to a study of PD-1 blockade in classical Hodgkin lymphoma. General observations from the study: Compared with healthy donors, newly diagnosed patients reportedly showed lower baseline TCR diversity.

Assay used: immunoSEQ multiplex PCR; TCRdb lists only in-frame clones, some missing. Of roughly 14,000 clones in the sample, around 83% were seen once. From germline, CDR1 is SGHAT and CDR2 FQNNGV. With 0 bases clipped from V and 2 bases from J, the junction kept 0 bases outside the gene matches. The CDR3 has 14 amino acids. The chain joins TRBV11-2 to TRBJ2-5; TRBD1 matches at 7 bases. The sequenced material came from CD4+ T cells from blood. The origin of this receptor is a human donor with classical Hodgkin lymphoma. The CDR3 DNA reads TGTGCCAGCAGCTTAGACAGGGGGCAAGAGACCCAGTACTTC. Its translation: CASSLDRGQETQYF.